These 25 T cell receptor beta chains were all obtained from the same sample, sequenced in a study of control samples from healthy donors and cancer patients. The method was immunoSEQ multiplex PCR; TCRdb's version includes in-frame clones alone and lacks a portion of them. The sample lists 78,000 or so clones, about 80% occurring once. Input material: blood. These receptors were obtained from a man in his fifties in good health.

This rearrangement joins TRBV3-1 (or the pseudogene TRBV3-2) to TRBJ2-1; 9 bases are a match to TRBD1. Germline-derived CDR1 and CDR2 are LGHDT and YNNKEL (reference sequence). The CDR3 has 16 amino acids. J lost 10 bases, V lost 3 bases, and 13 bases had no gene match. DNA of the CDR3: TGTGCCAGCAGCCAGACACTCGGACAGGGGCCGGGCGAGCAGTTCTTC. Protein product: CASSQTLGQGPGEQFF.

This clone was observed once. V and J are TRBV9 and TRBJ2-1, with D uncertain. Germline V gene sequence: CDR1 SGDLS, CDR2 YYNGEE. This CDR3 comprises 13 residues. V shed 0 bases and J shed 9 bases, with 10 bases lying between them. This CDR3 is CASSVGLDSEQFF. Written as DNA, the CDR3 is TGTGCCAGCAGCGTAGGGCTTGATAGTGAGCAGTTCTTC.

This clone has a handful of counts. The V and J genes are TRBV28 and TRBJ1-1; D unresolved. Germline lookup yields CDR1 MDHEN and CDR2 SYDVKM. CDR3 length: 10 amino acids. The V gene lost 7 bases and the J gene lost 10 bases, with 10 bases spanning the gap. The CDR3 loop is CASMGGGAFF. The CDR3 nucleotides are TGTGCCAGCATGGGAGGCGGAGCTTTCTTT.

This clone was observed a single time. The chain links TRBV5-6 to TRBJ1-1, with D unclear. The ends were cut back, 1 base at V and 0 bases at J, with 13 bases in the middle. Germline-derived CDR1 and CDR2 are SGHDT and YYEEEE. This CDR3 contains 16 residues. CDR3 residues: CASSLYLRPLNTEAFF. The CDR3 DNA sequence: TGTGCCAGCAGCTTGTATCTCAGGCCGCTGAACACTGAAGCTTTCTTT.

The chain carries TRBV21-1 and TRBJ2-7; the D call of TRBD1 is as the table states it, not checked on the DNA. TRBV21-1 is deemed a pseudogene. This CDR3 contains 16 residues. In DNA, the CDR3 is TGTGCCAGCAGCAAAGCATACAGGGAGACAAGCTACGAGCAGTACTTC. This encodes CASSKAYRETSYEQYF.

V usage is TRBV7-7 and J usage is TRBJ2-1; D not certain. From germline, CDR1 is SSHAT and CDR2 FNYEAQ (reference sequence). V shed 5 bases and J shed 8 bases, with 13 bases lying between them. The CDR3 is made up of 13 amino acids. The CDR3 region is CASSPAVGYEQFF. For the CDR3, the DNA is TGTGCCAGCAGCCCCGCCGTTGGGTATGAGCAGTTCTTC.

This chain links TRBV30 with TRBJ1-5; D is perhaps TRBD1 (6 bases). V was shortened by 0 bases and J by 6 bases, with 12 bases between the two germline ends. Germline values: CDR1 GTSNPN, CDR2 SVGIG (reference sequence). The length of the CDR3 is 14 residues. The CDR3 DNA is TGTGCCTGGAGTGTACAAGGGGGGAGTCAGCCCCAGCATTTT. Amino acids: CAWSVQGGSQPQHF.

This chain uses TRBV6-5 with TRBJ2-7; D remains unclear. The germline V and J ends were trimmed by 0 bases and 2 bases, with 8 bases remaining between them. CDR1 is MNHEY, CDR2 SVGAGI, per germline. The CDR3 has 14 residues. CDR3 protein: CASSYSRHTYEQYF. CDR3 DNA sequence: TGTGCCAGCAGTTACTCGAGACACACCTACGAGCAGTACTTC.

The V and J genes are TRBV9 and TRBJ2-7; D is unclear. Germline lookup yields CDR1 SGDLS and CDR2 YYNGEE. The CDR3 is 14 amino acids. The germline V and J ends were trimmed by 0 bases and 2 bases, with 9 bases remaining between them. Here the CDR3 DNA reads TGTGCCAGCAGCGTAGGGGCCAGAACCTACGAGCAGTACTTC. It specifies CASSVGARTYEQYF.

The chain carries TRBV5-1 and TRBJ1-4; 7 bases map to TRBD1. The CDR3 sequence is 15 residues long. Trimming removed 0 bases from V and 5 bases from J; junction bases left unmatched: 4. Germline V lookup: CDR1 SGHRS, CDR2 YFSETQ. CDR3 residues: CASSLDRGLNEKLFF. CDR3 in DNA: TGCGCCAGCAGCTTGGATAGGGGGCTGAATGAAAAACTGTTTTTT.

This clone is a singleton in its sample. The DNA of the CDR3 is TGTGCCAGCAGGGGGACTAGCGGGAGTTCCTACGAGCAGTACTTC. Its translation is CASRGTSGSSYEQYF. The rearrangement uses TRBV27 and TRBJ2-7, with 14 bases that match TRBD2. The CDR3 consists of 15 residues. Trimming cost V 6 bases and J 1 base; bases outside gene matches: 2. Germline V CDR1 and CDR2: MNHEY, SMNVEV (reference sequence).

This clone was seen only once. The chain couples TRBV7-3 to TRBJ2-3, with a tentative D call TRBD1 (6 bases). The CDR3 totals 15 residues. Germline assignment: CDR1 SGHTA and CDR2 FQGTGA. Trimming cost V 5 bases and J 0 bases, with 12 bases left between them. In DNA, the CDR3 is TGTGCCAGCAGCCCCAGGGGCTTGAGCACAGATACGCAGTATTTT. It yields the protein CASSPRGLSTDTQYF.

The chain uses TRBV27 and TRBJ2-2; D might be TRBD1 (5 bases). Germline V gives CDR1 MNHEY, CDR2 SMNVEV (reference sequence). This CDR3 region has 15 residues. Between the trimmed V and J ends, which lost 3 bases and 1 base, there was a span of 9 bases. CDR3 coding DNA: TGTGCCAGCAGTTTCAAAACAGGGAACACCGGGGAGCTGTTTTTT. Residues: CASSFKTGNTGELFF.

The CDR3 spells CASSFGQISEKLFF. The CDR3 DNA sequence: TGTGCCAGCAGTTTTGGACAGATTAGTGAAAAACTGTTTTTT. The V call is TRBV6-5, the J call TRBJ1-4, with a possible D match to TRBD1 (6 bases). The CDR3 contains 14 residues. V lost 4 bases to trimming and J lost 7 bases, with 13 bases between them. Germline lookup yields CDR1 MNHEY and CDR2 SVGAGI.

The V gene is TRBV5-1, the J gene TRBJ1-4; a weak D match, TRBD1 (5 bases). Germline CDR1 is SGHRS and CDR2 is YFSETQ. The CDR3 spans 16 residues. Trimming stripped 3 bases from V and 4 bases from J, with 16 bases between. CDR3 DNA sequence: TGCGCCAGCAGCTGGGCCGGGGCCAGCAATAATGAAAAACTGTTTTTT. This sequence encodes CASSWAGASNNEKLFF.

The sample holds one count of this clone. The CDR3 sequence is CASSQDISWAGTHEQYF. The CDR3 bases are TGTGCCAGCAGCCAAGATATCTCGTGGGCAGGGACCCACGAGCAGTACTTC. The chain joins TRBV3-1 (or the pseudogene TRBV3-2) to TRBJ2-7, with D perhaps TRBD1 or TRBD2 (5 bases each). CDR1 and CDR2 from the germline V gene are LGHDT and YNNKEL (reference sequence). V shed 0 bases and J shed 5 bases, with 20 bases lying between them. The CDR3 loop spans 17 amino acids.

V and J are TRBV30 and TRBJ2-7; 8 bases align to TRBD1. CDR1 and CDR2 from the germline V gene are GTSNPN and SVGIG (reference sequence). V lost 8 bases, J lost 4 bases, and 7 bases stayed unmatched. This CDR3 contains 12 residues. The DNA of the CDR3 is TGTGCCGGGACAGGAGAACGGTACGAGCAGTACTTC. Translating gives CAGTGERYEQYF.

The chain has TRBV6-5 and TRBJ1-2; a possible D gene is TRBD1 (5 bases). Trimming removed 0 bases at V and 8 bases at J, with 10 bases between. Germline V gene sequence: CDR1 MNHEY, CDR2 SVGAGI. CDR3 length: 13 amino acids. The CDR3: CASSYSGGRGYTF. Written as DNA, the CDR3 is TGTGCCAGCAGTTACTCCGGGGGTCGGGGCTACACCTTC.

The CDR3 here is CASSPSTASGNTIYF. Written as DNA, the CDR3 is TGTGCCAGCAGCCCTTCGACAGCCTCTGGAAACACCATATATTTT. The chain carries TRBV11-2 and TRBJ1-3; TRBD1 might be the D (5 bases). V was shortened by 5 bases and J by 0 bases, with 11 bases between the two germline ends. The length of the CDR3 is 15 residues. CDR1 is SGHAT and CDR2 is FQNNGV in the germline V gene.

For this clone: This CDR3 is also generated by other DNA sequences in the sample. CDR3 DNA: TGTGCCAGCTCACCCCAGGGGAACACCGGGGAGCTGTTTTTT. It encodes CASSPQGNTGELFF. The rearrangement joins TRBV18 to TRBJ2-2, with D possibly TRBD1 on 5 matching bases. The V and J ends lost 3 bases and 1 base respectively, with 6 bases between them. There are 14 residues in the CDR3. Germline lookup yields CDR1 KGHSH and CDR2 LQKENI. Complete variable domain (other parts from reference TRBV18 and TRBJ2-2): NAGVMQNPRHLVRRRGQEARLRCSPMKGHSHVYWYRQLPEEGLKFMVYLQKENIIDESGMPKERFSAEFPKEGPSILRIQQVVRGDSAAYFCASSPQGNTGELFFGEGSRLTVL.

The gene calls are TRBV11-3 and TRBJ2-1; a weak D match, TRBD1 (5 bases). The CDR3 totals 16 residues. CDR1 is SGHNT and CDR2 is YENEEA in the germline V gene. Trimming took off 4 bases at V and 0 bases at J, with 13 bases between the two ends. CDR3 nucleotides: TGTGCCAGCAGCTCCCTATTAGGGGACTCCTACAATGAGCAGTTCTTC. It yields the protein CASSSLLGDSYNEQFF.

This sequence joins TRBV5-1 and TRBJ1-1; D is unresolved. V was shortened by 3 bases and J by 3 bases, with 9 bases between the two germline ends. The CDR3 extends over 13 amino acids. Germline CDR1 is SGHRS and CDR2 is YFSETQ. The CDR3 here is CASSWQPDTEAFF. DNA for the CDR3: TGCGCCAGCAGCTGGCAGCCGGACACTGAAGCTTTCTTT.

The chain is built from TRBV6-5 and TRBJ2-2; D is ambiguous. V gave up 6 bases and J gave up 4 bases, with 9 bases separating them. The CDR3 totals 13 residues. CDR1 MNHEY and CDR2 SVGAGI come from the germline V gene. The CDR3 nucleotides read TGTGCCAGCAGCCCCTTTATCACCGGGGAGCTGTTTTTT. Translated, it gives CASSPFITGELFF.

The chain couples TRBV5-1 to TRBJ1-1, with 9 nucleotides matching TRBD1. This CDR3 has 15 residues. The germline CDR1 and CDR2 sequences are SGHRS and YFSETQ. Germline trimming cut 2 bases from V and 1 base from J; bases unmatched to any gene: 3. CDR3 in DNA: TGCGCCAGCAGCTTACAGGGGGCCCAGAACACTGAAGCTTTCTTT. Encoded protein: CASSLQGAQNTEAFF.

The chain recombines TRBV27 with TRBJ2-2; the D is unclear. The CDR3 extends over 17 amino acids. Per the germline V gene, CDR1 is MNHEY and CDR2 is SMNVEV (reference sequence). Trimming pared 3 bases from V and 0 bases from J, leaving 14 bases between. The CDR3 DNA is TGTGCCAGCAGTTTCAACCGGCCATATACGAACACCGGGGAGCTGTTTTTT. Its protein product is CASSFNRPYTNTGELFF.